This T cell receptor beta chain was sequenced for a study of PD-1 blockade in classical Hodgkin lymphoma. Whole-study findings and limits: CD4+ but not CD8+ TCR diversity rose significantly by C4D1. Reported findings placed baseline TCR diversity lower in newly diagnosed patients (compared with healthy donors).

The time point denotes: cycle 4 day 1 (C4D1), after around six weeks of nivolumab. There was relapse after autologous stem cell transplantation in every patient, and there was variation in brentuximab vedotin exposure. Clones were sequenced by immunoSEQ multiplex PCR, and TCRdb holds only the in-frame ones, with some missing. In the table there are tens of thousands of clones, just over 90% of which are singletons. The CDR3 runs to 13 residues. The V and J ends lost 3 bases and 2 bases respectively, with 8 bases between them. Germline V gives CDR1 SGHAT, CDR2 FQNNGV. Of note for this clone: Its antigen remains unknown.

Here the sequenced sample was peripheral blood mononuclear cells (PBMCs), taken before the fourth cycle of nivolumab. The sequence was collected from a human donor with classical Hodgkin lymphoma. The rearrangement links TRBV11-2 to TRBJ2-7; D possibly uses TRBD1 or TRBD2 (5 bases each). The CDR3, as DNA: TGTGCCAGCAGCTTGGGGGATCCCTACGAGCAGTACTTC. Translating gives CASSLGDPYEQYF. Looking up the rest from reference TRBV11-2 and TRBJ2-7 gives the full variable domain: EAGVAQSPRYKIIEKRQSVAFWCNPISGHATLYWYQQILGQGPKLLIQFQNNGVVDDSQLPKDRFSAERLKGVDSTLKIQPAKLEDSAVYLCASSLGDPYEQYFGPGTRLTVT.